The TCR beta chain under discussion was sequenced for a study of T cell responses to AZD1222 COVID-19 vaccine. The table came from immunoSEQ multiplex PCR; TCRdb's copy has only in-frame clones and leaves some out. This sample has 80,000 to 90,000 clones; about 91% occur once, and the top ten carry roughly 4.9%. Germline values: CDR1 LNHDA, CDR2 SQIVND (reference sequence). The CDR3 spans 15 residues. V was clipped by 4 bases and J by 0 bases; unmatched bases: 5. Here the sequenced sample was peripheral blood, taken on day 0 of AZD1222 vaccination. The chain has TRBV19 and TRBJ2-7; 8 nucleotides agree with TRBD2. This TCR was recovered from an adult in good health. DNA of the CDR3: TGTGCCAGTAGTAGAGCGGGAGACAACTCCTACGAGCAGTACTTC. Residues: CASSRAGDNSYEQYF.